This T cell receptor beta chain was profiled in a study of CD8+ T cells in alopecia areata. Study-wide results and caveats: Patients displayed less clarity in TCR sharing than mice, a finding possibly related to HLA. Resident alphabeta T cells of normal skin are also sequenced in scalp samples.

A note on this clone: The antigen is unknown.

Extracted from the samples, RNA was reverse transcribed into cDNA to serve as the sequencing template. Data came from immunoSEQ multiplex PCR; TCRdb stores just in-frame clones and leaves some out. The data show tens of thousands of clones, with around 44% seen just once and 51% held by the top ten. Sequenced: NKG2D-low CD8+ T cells sorted from blood. The source of this sequence is a human donor with alopecia areata.

The CDR3 spells CATSRDLGAYEQYF. The DNA for the CDR3 is TGTGCCACCAGCAGAGATCTAGGCGCCTACGAGCAGTACTTC. The V and J genes are TRBV15 and TRBJ2-7; no reliable D call. The ends were cut back, 0 bases at V and 2 bases at J, with 8 bases in the middle. The CDR3 is made up of 14 amino acids. Germline V CDR1 and CDR2: LNHNV, YYDKDF (reference sequence).